These 13 T cell receptor beta chains were all obtained from the same sample, sequenced in a study of esophageal squamous cell carcinoma under preoperative chemotherapy. Time point described: after preoperative PTX-NDP chemotherapy. Each CDR3 protein gets one entry after TCRdb re-called the PCR reads with MiXCR. The sample has 15,000 to 20,000 distinct CDR3 sequences; roughly 50% are singletons. This specimen was acquired from a patient given preoperative chemotherapy. The source of these receptors is a human donor with esophageal squamous cell carcinoma. The donor label of this sample is uncertain.

This clonotype qualifies as medium-sized (0.01 to 0.1%). This sequence joins TRBV7-9 and TRBJ2-5; weak D call: TRBD2 (5 bases). Trimming took off 8 bases at V and 2 bases at J, with 9 bases between the two ends. The CDR3 length is 12 residues. The germline V gene encodes CDR1 SEHNR and CDR2 FQNEAQ (reference sequence). CDR3 in DNA: TGTGCCAGCCGAGGGCGTCAAGAGACCCAGTACTTC. This encodes CASRGRQETQYF. The complete variable domain, with remaining parts taken from reference TRBV7-9 and TRBJ2-5, reads DTGVSQNPRHKITKRGQNVTFRCDPISEHNRLYWYRQTLGQGPEFLTYFQNEAQLEKSRLLSDRFSAERPKGSFSTLEIQRTEQGDSAMYLCASRGRQETQYFGPGTRLLVL.

Details on this clonotype: It may be a read error: a sequence one base away is much more abundant. The rearrangement uses TRBV7-9 and TRBJ2-3, with a tentative D call TRBD2 (6 bases). The J call is in doubt because the DNA end fits TRBJ2-7 better. The CDR3 length is 15 residues. Germline CDR1 SEHNR, CDR2 FQNEAQ (reference sequence). DNA of the CDR3: TGTGCCAGCACTTCTAGCGATCTTGGTTCCAATGAGCAGTACTTC. This codes for CASTSSDLGSNEQYF.

Ten or more counts support this clonotype. This chain uses TRBV7-8 with TRBJ2-1; 7 bases agree with TRBD2. The CDR3 extends over 14 amino acids. Germline V gives CDR1 SGHVS, CDR2 FQNEAQ. Trimming took 4 bases from V and 3 from J; bases not matched to a gene: 3. CDR3 sequence: CASSSGLVYNEQFF. The CDR3 DNA follows: TGTGCCAGCAGCTCCGGACTAGTCTACAATGAGCAGTTCTTC.

The table lists this clonotype with a few counts. At one boundary the junction diverges from the germline segment, which might be a read error. V usage is TRBV7-7 and J usage is TRBJ2-5; the match to TRBD1 covers 10 bases. Germline V CDR1 and CDR2: SSHAT, FNYEAQ (reference sequence). The CDR3 consists of 14 residues. CDR3: CASSTDRGQETQYF. CDR3 bases: TGTGCTAGCAGTACGGACAGGGGGCAAGAGACCCAGTACTTC.

V usage is TRBV11-3 and J usage is TRBJ2-7; D gene uncertain. This CDR3 has 15 residues. Trimming took off 5 bases at V and 1 base at J, with 15 bases between the two ends. CDR1 and CDR2 from the germline V gene are SGHNT and YENEEA. CDR3 sequence: CASSPSSGISYEQYF. As DNA, the CDR3 is TGTGCCAGCAGCCCGAGTTCGGGCATTTCCTACGAGCAGTACTTC.

The V call is TRBV11-3, the J call TRBJ2-5, with 10 nucleotides matching TRBD2. The V segment lost 0 bases and the J segment 11 bases; nucleotides outside the gene matches: 12. CDR3 length: 16 residues. Germline CDR1 SGHNT, CDR2 YENEEA. CDR3 sequence reads: CASSLDPASGRAAQYF. CDR3 nucleotide sequence: TGTGCCAGCAGCTTAGATCCTGCCAGCGGGAGGGCCGCGCAGTACTTC.

Turning to this clonotype: Just one base apart from a much larger clone, this may be a read error. The CDR3 protein is CASSSGTEEETQFF. Written as DNA, the CDR3 is TGTGCCAGCAGCTCCGGGACAGAGGAAGAGACCCAGTTCTTC. V and J are TRBV11-3 and TRBJ2-1; 7 bases align to TRBD1. With 4 bases clipped from V and 13 bases from J, the junction kept 13 bases outside the gene matches. This CDR3 has 14 amino acids. Germline V lookup: CDR1 SGHNT, CDR2 YENEEA.

This clonotype was detected ten times or more. The chain recombines TRBV6-5 with TRBJ2-5; D is unclear. With the DNA end fitting TRBJ2-7 better, the J assignment may be wrong. The CDR3 sequence is 12 residues long. Germline V lookup: CDR1 MNHEY, CDR2 SVGAGI. CDR3 sequence: CASSYSGSEQYF. DNA of the CDR3: TGTGCCAGCAGTTACTCAGGATCCGAGCAGTACTTC.

The V call is TRBV12-3 or TRBV12-4, the J call TRBJ2-7, with TRBD1 as a possible D gene (6 bases). V shed 2 bases and J shed 1 base, with 9 bases lying between them. The CDR3 is made up of 14 amino acids. Written as DNA, the CDR3 is TGTGCCAGCAGTTTACATGGACAGTCCTACGAGCAGTACTTC. It encodes CASSLHGQSYEQYF.

The V gene is TRBV7-3, the J gene TRBJ2-1; 9 bases map to TRBD2. J was trimmed by 0 bases and V by 5 bases; bases with no gene match: 5. CDR3 length: 16 residues. In germline, CDR1 is SGHTA, CDR2 FQGTGA. This chain's CDR3 is CASSLRGGASYNEQFF. In DNA, the CDR3 is TGTGCCAGCAGCCTGCGCGGGGGGGCCTCCTACAATGAGCAGTTCTTC.

The CDR3 DNA sequence: TGTGCCAGCAGCTCGGGACAGGGGGCCCACGAGCAGTACTTC. Protein: CASSSGQGAHEQYF. The chain joins TRBV6-1 to TRBJ2-5, with TRBD1 matching over 12 bases. The J call may not be correct, given that the DNA end is closer to TRBJ2-7. The germline V gene has CDR1 MNHNS and CDR2 SASEGT. The CDR3 is made up of 14 amino acids.

Notes on this clonotype: Compared with germline, one end of the junction differs, possibly owing to a read error. The chain carries TRBV7-3 and TRBJ2-3, with D perhaps given as TRBD1 or TRBD2 (6 bases each). The CDR3 is 15 residues long. Germline lookup yields CDR1 SGHTA and CDR2 FQGTGA. The CDR3 region is CASSASRGAKNTQYF. The CDR3 DNA reads TGTGCCAGCAGCGCTAGTAGGGGGGCGAAAAATACGCAGTACTTT.

This chain joins TRBV12-3 or TRBV12-4 and TRBJ2-1; TRBD2 matches 11 bases. The CDR3 loop spans 16 amino acids. Losses at the gene ends were 8 bases for V and 7 bases for J; bases not matched to a gene: 13. CDR3 bases: TGTGCCAGCGGACCGAACACTAGCGGGAGAGGGAATGAGCAGTTCTTC. Its translation: CASGPNTSGRGNEQFF.